This passage covers 26 T cell receptor beta chains from one sample sequenced in a study of T-cell memory formation after mild COVID-19. In TCRdb, the 5' RACE reads were re-called with MiXCR into one record per CDR3 protein. Among 300,000 to 350,000 distinct CDR3 sequences listed, approximately 19% were seen once. Sequenced input: PBMCs or a T cell subset sorted from them (not recorded which). The receptors were sampled from a man younger than 30 who had mild COVID-19 (a few samples of this study predate the infection). Cell type and time point are not known.

This clonotype has a handful of counts. The chain employs TRBV7-2 and TRBJ2-3; 11 bases fit TRBD2. The germline gives CDR1 SGHTA, CDR2 FQGNSA. This CDR3 is built from 17 residues. Trimming removed 3 bases from V and 2 bases from J; junction bases left unmatched: 7. DNA for the CDR3: TGTGCCAGCAGCTTGCCGACTAGCGGGGTGATCACAGATACGCAGTATTTT. Translation: CASSLPTSGVITDTQYF. Drawing the rest from reference TRBV7-2 and TRBJ2-3, the complete variable domain is GAGVSQSPSNKVTEKGKDVELRCDPISGHTALYWYRQSLGQGLEFLIYFQGNSAPDKSGLPSDRFSAERTGGSVSTLTIQRTQQEDSAVYLCASSLPTSGVITDTQYFGPGTRLTVL.

V usage is TRBV5-1 and J usage is TRBJ2-7; D perhaps matches TRBD1 (6 bases). Trimming removed 6 bases from V and 2 bases from J, with 9 bases in between. Per germline, CDR1 SGHRS and CDR2 YFSETQ. The CDR3 has 12 amino acids. The CDR3 protein is CASTDSTYEQYF. The CDR3 nucleotides are TGCGCCAGCACGGACAGTACCTACGAGCAGTACTTC.

A few counts support this clonotype. The chain is built from TRBV10-3 and TRBJ2-1; TRBD1 is a possible D gene (6 bases). V was clipped by 10 bases and J by 5 bases, with 24 bases between them. Germline loops: CDR1 ENHRY, CDR2 SYGVKD. The CDR3 has 16 amino acids. In DNA, the CDR3 is TGTGCCACAGAGAGGTGGGAAGGACAGACAAACAATGAGCAGTTCTTC. Protein sequence: CATERWEGQTNNEQFF.

This clonotype turned up a few times. The rearrangement links TRBV4-1 to TRBJ1-2, with D tentatively TRBD1 (5 bases). Trimming shortened V by 0 bases and J by 0 bases, and 8 bases separated the two germline ends. CDR3 length equals 15 residues. Looked up from germline, CDR1 is MGHRA and CDR2 is YSYEKL. The CDR3 nucleotides read TGCGCCAGCAGCCAAGAGACAGTAGCTAACTATGGCTACACCTTC. Encoded protein: CASSQETVANYGYTF.

J is TRBJ2-3 and V is TRBV7-2; 12 bases match TRBD2. V dropped 5 bases and J dropped 6; count of bases not matched to a gene: 6. This CDR3 is 15 amino acids long. The germline V gene encodes CDR1 SGHTA and CDR2 FQGNSA. CDR3: CASSERLAGADTQYF. The CDR3 coding sequence is TGTGCCAGCAGCGAACGACTAGCGGGGGCTGATACGCAGTATTTT.

This clonotype was picked up a small number of times. The chain employs TRBV20-1 and TRBJ1-1, with D perhaps TRBD1 (6 bases). V lost 3 bases and J 0 bases, leaving 11 bases between the germline ends. The CDR3 extends over 14 amino acids. CDR1 is DFQATT and CDR2 is SNEGSKA in the germline V gene (reference sequence). In nucleotides, the CDR3 is TGCAGTGCTAGTCGGGGGCGGATGAACACTGAAGCTTTCTTT. Residues: CSASRGRMNTEAFF.

This clonotype was observed a handful of times. The rearrangement links TRBV6-5 to TRBJ2-7, with 8 bases identical to TRBD2. The CDR3 has 17 amino acids. V dropped 0 bases and J dropped 5; count of bases not matched to a gene: 12. Germline lookup yields CDR1 MNHEY and CDR2 SVGAGI. In nucleotides, the CDR3 is TGTGCCAGCAGTTACTCGATGGTGGGCCCGGGAGGGGACGAGCAGTACTTC. Its protein is CASSYSMVGPGGDEQYF.

This clonotype was counted a few times. This chain uses TRBV20-1 with TRBJ2-7; TRBD1 aligns across 10 bases. This CDR3 has 11 residues. Germline loops: CDR1 DFQATT, CDR2 SNEGSKA (reference sequence). Trimming took 6 bases from V and 5 from J; bases not matched to a gene: 1. CDR3 protein: CSAGQGNEQYV. In DNA, the CDR3 is TGCAGTGCGGGACAGGGGAACGAGCAGTACGTC.

This clonotype was observed a handful of times. The J gene is TRBJ1-4, the V gene TRBV7-6, with 10 bases identical to TRBD1. This CDR3 has 14 amino acids. V lost 5 bases to trimming and J lost 8 bases; unmatched junction nucleotides: 5. Germline V gene sequence: CDR1 SGHVS, CDR2 FNYEAQ. The CDR3 DNA reads TGTGCCAGCAGCGACAGGGGGCTGAGGGAAAAACTGTTTTTT. It encodes CASSDRGLREKLFF.

At least ten counts were recorded for this clonotype. CDR3 nucleotide sequence: TGTGCCTTGATGACTGGACAGGGGGTGTTCACCGGGGAGCTGTTTTTT. It translates to CALMTGQGVFTGELFF. The rearrangement joins TRBV10-3 to TRBJ2-2; 10 bases align to TRBD1. Per the germline V gene, CDR1 is ENHRY and CDR2 is SYGVKD. J was trimmed by 4 bases and V by 11 bases; bases with no gene match: 13. There are 16 residues in the CDR3.

The chain is built from TRBV4-1 and TRBJ2-5; D unclear. The germline CDR1 and CDR2 sequences are MGHRA and YSYEKL. This CDR3 has 15 residues. The V end was cut by 0 bases, the J end by 0 bases, with 8 bases between. CDR3 protein: CASSQDQVDQETQYF. CDR3 nucleotides: TGCGCCAGCAGCCAAGATCAAGTTGACCAAGAGACCCAGTACTTC.

CDR3 nucleotide sequence: TGCGCCAGCAGCCAAGTTACGATGGCGGGGGCATCAAACACCGGGGAGCTGTTTTTT. It yields the protein CASSQVTMAGASNTGELFF. The V call is TRBV4-3, the J call TRBJ2-2; possible D gene TRBD2, 7 bases. Germline V lookup: CDR1 LGHNA, CDR2 YSLEER. The CDR3 extends over 19 amino acids. V was trimmed by 1 base and J by 2 bases, leaving 20 bases between them.

The V call is TRBV5-1, the J call TRBJ2-2; D possibly matches TRBD1 or TRBD2 (6 bases each). Trimming removed 3 bases at V and 1 base at J, with 13 bases between. This CDR3 has 16 amino acids. CDR1 and CDR2 (germline): SGHRS, YFSETQ. The CDR3 protein is CASSSGGAGNTGELFF. The CDR3 coding sequence is TGCGCCAGCAGCTCCGGGGGCGCGGGGAACACCGGGGAGCTGTTTTTT.

The chain joins TRBV7-3 to TRBJ2-3; TRBD2 aligns across 16 bases. From germline, CDR1 is SGHTA and CDR2 FQGTGA. The CDR3 totals 19 residues. J gave up 0 bases and V 3 bases, and 6 bases lay outside the gene matches. The DNA for the CDR3 is TGTGCCAGCAGCTTCGCAGGGACTAGCGGGGGGGACAGCACAGATACGCAGTATTTT. Protein sequence: CASSFAGTSGGDSTDTQYF.

This clonotype has just a few counts. The chain couples TRBV4-3 to TRBJ2-1; D is undetermined. Trimming took off 2 bases at V and 0 bases at J, with 14 bases between the two ends. The CDR3 has 17 residues. Germline CDR1 LGHNA, CDR2 YSLEER. CDR3 nucleotide sequence: TGCGCCAGCAGCCAATCTGAAACCGGTAGCTCCTACAATGAGCAGTTCTTC. Amino acid sequence: CASSQSETGSSYNEQFF.

Ten or more counts support this clonotype. This chain joins TRBV7-6 and TRBJ1-5; D unclear. Germline loops: CDR1 SGHVS, CDR2 FNYEAQ. V shed 0 bases and J shed 3 bases, with 9 bases lying between them. The CDR3 is 15 amino acids. DNA of the CDR3: TGTGCCAGCAGCTTAGCGTCGGGGTTCAATCAGCCCCAGCATTTT. Its translation is CASSLASGFNQPQHF.

This clonotype was seen a handful of times. The chain joins TRBV4-2 to TRBJ2-5, with TRBD2 identical over 10 bases. There are 15 residues in the CDR3. The trim removed 4 bases at V and 5 bases at J, leaving 7 bases unmatched. Germline CDR1 and CDR2: LGHNA and YNFKEQ. The CDR3 DNA sequence: TGTGCCAGCAGCCGAGGGACTAGCGATAAGGAGACCCAGTACTTC. Protein product: CASSRGTSDKETQYF.

This clonotype was counted at least ten times. A junction end diverges from the germline sequence, so it may reflect a read error. This chain links TRBV5-1 with TRBJ1-1; D is unresolved. Germline CDR1 SGHRS, CDR2 YFSETQ. This CDR3 has 12 amino acids. CDR3 in amino acids: CASSLEGTEAFF. CDR3 nucleotide sequence: TGTGCCAGCAGCTTAGAGGGCACTGAAGCTTTCTTT.

The chain joins TRBV10-3 to TRBJ2-5; 7 bases fit TRBD1. The CDR3 is 15 residues long. V lost 2 bases to trimming and J lost 3 bases; unmatched junction nucleotides: 6. In germline, CDR1 is ENHRY, CDR2 SYGVKD. CDR3 DNA: TGTGCCATCAGTGAGCCCGGGACAGCCAAAGAGACCCAGTACTTC. Encoded protein: CAISEPGTAKETQYF.

This chain links TRBV7-3 with TRBJ1-5; D is perhaps TRBD1 (6 bases). The CDR3 loop spans 12 amino acids. Germline values: CDR1 SGHTA, CDR2 FQGTGA. V lost 3 bases and J 9 bases, leaving 9 bases between the germline ends. For the CDR3, the DNA is TGTGCCAGCAGCTTGGGGGCCAGGCCCCAGCATTTT. Protein sequence: CASSLGARPQHF.

The rearrangement joins TRBV13 to TRBJ1-5; 11 bases align to TRBD1. This CDR3 comprises 14 residues. J gave up 7 bases and V 5 bases, and 4 bases lay outside the gene matches. Germline V gives CDR1 PRHDT, CDR2 FYEKMQ (reference sequence). DNA for the CDR3: TGTGCCAGCAGCGGACAGGGGGCTAACCAGCCCCAGCATTTT. Protein sequence: CASSGQGANQPQHF.

The chain links TRBV2 to TRBJ2-7; TRBD2 might be the D (5 bases). This CDR3 is 14 amino acids long. The germline gives CDR1 SNHLY, CDR2 FYNNEI. The germline V and J ends were trimmed by 3 bases and 2 bases, with 11 bases remaining between them. DNA of the CDR3: TGTGCCAGCAGTGATGTCGGGGTCCCCTACGAGCAGTACGTC. Residues: CASSDVGVPYEQYV.

There are a few counts of this clonotype. The chain couples TRBV10-2 to TRBJ2-3, with TRBD1 matching over 9 bases. CDR3 length: 15 amino acids. Germline lookup yields CDR1 WSHSY and CDR2 SAAADI. With V trimmed by 8 bases and J by 3 bases, 9 bases remained unmatched. CDR3: CASLDGQGSTDTQYF. CDR3 in DNA: TGCGCCAGCCTCGATGGACAGGGGTCTACAGATACGCAGTATTTT.

V and J are TRBV18 and TRBJ2-7; no clear D. Germline loops: CDR1 KGHSH, CDR2 LQKENI. The CDR3 loop spans 14 amino acids. V lost 5 bases and J 0 bases, leaving 11 bases between the germline ends. CDR3 DNA sequence: TGTGCCAGCTCATCGCGGTCCTCCTCCTACGAGCAGTACGTC. This translates into CASSSRSSSYEQYV.

This chain connects TRBV12-5 to TRBJ2-4; tentatively, D is TRBD2 (6 bases). The CDR3 covers 20 residues. V lost 0 bases to trimming and J lost 0 bases, with 21 bases between them. CDR1 LGHNT and CDR2 FRNRAP come from the germline V gene. The CDR3 bases are TGTGCTAGTGGTTTGGTACCCCTCGGCGGGGCGTCCCTAGCCAAAAACATTCAGTACTTC. Encoded protein: CASGLVPLGGASLAKNIQYF.

This clonotype was seen only once. The CDR3 sequence: CASSGWGGQKSQPQHF. For the CDR3, the DNA is TGTGCCAGCAGTGGGTGGGGGGGACAGAAGAGTCAGCCCCAGCATTTT. The chain couples TRBV6-1 to TRBJ1-5; 7 nucleotides line up with TRBD1. The germline V gene encodes CDR1 MNHNS and CDR2 SASEGT. V gave up 4 bases and J gave up 6 bases; unmatched junction bases: 12. This CDR3 is 16 amino acids long.